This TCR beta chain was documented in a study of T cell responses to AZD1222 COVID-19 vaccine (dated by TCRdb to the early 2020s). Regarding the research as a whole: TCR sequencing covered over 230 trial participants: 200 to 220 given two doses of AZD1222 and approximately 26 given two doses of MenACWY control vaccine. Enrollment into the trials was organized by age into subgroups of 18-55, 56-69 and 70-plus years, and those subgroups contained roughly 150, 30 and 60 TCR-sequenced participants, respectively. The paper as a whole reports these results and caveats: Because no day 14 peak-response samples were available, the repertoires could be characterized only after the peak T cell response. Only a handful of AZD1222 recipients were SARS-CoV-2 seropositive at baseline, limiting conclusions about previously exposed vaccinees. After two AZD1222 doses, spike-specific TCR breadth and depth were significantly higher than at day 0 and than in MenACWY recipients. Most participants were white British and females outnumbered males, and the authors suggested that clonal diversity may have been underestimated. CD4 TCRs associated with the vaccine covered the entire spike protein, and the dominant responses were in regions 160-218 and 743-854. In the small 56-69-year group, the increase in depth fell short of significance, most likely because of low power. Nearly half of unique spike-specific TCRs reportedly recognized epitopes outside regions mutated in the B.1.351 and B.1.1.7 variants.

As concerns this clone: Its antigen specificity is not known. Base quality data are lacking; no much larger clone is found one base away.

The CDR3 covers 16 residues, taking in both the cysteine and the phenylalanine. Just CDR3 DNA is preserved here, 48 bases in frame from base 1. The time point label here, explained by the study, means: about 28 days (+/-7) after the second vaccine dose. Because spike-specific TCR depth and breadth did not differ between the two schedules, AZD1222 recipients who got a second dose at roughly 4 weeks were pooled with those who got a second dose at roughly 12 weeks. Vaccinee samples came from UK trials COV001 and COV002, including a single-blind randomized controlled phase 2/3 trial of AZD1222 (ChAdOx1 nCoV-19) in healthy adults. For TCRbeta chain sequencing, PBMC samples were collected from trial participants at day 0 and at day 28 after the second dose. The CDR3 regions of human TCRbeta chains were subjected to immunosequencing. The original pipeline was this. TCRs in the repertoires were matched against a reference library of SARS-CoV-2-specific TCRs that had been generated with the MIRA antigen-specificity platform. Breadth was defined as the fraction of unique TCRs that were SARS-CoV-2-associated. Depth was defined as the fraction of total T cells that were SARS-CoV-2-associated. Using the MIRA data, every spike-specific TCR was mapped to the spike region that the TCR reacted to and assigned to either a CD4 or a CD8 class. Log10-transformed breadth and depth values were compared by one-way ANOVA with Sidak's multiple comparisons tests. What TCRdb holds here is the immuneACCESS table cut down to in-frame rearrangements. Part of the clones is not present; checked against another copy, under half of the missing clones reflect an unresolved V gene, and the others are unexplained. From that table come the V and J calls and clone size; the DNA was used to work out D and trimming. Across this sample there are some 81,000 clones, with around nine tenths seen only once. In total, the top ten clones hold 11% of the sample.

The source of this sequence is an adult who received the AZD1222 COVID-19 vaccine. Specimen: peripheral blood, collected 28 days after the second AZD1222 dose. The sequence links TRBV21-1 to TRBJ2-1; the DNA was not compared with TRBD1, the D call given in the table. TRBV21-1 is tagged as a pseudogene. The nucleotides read TGTGCCAGCACCTCTGTCCGGACAGGGGGAGACAATGAGCAGTTCTTC. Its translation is CASTSVRTGGDNEQFF.